The 3 T cell receptor beta chains below come from one sample, sequenced in a study of T cell changes during pregnancy in multiple sclerosis. Sequenced by immunoSEQ multiplex PCR; TCRdb stores in-frame clones only, minus some. The table includes around 70,000 clones, around 90% detected once. The sequencing here drew on peripheral blood, taken in the first trimester of pregnancy. These receptors came from a female donor in good health, enrolled as a control in a pregnancy study.

The chain employs TRBV5-1 and TRBJ2-3; tentative D call: TRBD1 (6 bases). The germline V gene encodes CDR1 SGHRS and CDR2 YFSETQ. The V end lost 0 bases, the J end lost 5 bases, and 10 bases lay between the germline ends. This CDR3 spans 14 amino acids. The CDR3 loop is CASSLGRGRDTQYF. The CDR3 DNA follows: TGCGCCAGCAGCTTGGGCAGGGGCAGAGATACGCAGTATTTT.

This chain uses TRBV6-6 with TRBJ1-1; TRBD1 matches at 7 bases. V lost 0 bases, J lost 7 bases, and 5 bases stayed unmatched. Germline CDR1 and CDR2: MNHNY and SVGAGI (reference sequence). This CDR3 contains 14 residues. CDR3 sequence (DNA): TGTGCCAGCAGTTACTCGGGACAGCTGTTTGAAGCTTTCTTT. Its protein product is CASSYSGQLFEAFF.

The rearrangement links TRBV4-1 to TRBJ2-1; 7 positions match TRBD2. The CDR3 sequence is 17 residues long. Unmatched junction bases numbered 9, after V lost 1 base and J lost 3 bases. The V gene's germline CDR1 is MGHRA and CDR2 YSYEKL. CDR3 in amino acids: CASSQATTSRGYNEQFF. The CDR3 coding sequence is TGCGCCAGCAGCCAAGCTACGACTAGCCGAGGCTACAATGAGCAGTTCTTC.